Sequencing of this T cell receptor beta chain was carried out in a study of shared clonotypes between healthy human individuals. Study observations and caveats: The naive CD4 repertoires of a handful of donors were compared, and around 5% of clonotypes were shared.

Sequencing was at deep level. Sequenced by immunoSEQ multiplex PCR; TCRdb stores in-frame clones only, minus some. The sample holds some 980,000 clones, 60% to 85% seen once. CDR3 size: 13 residues. V lost 5 bases and J lost 5, with 10 bases in between. Germline CDR1 KGHSH, CDR2 LQKENI. Points on this clone: Its antigen is still unknown.

The chain combines TRBV18 with TRBJ1-5, with a possible D match to TRBD1 (5 bases). This clonotype originated in a man between 18 and 29 years old in good health. The sequenced sample consisted of memory CD4+ T cells sorted from blood. The subset was: CD45RA-negative fraction. For the CDR3, the DNA is TGTGCCAGCTCATCACAGGATCATCAGCCCCAGCATTTT. Its translation: CASSSQDHQPQHF.